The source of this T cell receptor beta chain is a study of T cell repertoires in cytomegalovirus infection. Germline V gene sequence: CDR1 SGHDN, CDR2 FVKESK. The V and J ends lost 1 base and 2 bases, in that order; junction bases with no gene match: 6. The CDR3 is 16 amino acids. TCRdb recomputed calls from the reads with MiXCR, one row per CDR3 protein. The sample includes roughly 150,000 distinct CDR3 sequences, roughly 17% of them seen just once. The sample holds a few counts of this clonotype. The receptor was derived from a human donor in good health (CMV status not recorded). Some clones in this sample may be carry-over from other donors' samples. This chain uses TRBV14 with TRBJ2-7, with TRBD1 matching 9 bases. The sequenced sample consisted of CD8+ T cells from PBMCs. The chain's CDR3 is CASSQGRDRVPYEQYF. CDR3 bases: TGTGCCAGCAGCCAAGGGCGGGACAGGGTACCCTACGAGCAGTACTTC.